One and the same sample provided the 23 T cell receptor beta chains below, sequenced in a study of blood T cells in healthy people across ages. With a J-beta primer mix and a sample-barcoded 5' primer, a second PCR ran about 7 to 12 cycles. From the 5' RACE reads, TCRdb called clonotypes with MiXCR, one entry per CDR3 protein. The repertoire holds roughly 1,500,000 distinct CDR3 sequences, with about 40% as singletons. The sequenced material came from blood. These receptors all stem from a woman aged 18-29 years in good health.

The chain has TRBV12-3 or TRBV12-4 and TRBJ1-2; no reliable D call. The CDR3 spans 13 residues. Trimming removed 3 bases from V and 3 bases from J, with 8 bases in between. The CDR3 sequence: CASSLPDYYGYTF. The CDR3 DNA follows: TGTGCCAGCAGTTTGCCCGATTACTATGGCTACACCTTC.

CDR3 DNA: TGCAGCGTTGGAGCTAGCGGGACTTACAATGAGCAGTACTTC. Translating gives CSVGASGTYNEQYF. V and J are TRBV29-1 and TRBJ2-1, with TRBD2 identical over 9 bases. The better agreement between TRBJ2-7 and the DNA end casts doubt on the J call. This CDR3 spans 14 amino acids. Per the germline V gene, CDR1 is SQVTM and CDR2 is ANQGSEA.

In this sample, this clonotype turned up once. The V and J genes are TRBV10-3 and TRBJ1-1; 7 bases agree with TRBD1. V lost 3 bases, J lost 3 bases, and 7 bases stayed unmatched. Looked up from germline, CDR1 is ENHRY and CDR2 is SYGVKD. The CDR3 is made up of 15 amino acids. CDR3 DNA: TGTGCCATCAGTGAAAAGGGACAGTCTTACACTGAAGCTTTCTTT. Its translation: CAISEKGQSYTEAFF.

The chain combines TRBV4-1 with TRBJ1-1, with a possible D match to TRBD1 (5 bases). The CDR3 has 14 amino acids. Germline CDR1 is MGHRA and CDR2 is YSYEKL. Trimming cost V 6 bases and J 3 bases, with 14 bases left between them. CDR3 amino acids: CASRFTRGDTEAFF. Here the CDR3 DNA reads TGCGCCAGCAGGTTCACCCGAGGGGACACTGAAGCTTTCTTT.

V is TRBV5-1 and J is TRBJ2-5; 10 bases align to TRBD1. The CDR3 has 14 residues. Trimming took 4 bases from V and 11 from J; bases not matched to a gene: 11. CDR1 is SGHRS and CDR2 is YFSETQ in the germline V gene. The chain's CDR3 is CASSRTGGLGEQYF. CDR3 coding DNA: TGCGCCAGCAGCCGGACAGGGGGTCTAGGTGAGCAGTACTTC.

This clonotype showed up just a few times. The rearrangement uses TRBV9 and TRBJ2-5, with 8 positions matching TRBD2. CDR1 SGDLS and CDR2 YYNGEE come from the germline V gene. The CDR3 runs 15 residues. After removal of 0 bases from V and 3 bases from J, the junction contained 4 bases not matched to a gene. The CDR3 reads CASSVGVAGKETQYF. In DNA form, the CDR3 reads TGTGCCAGCAGCGTAGGGGTAGCGGGGAAAGAGACCCAGTACTTC.

The chain joins TRBV9 to TRBJ2-3; no clear D. V lost 4 bases, J lost 7 bases, and 19 bases lay in between. There are 15 residues in the CDR3. CDR1 is SGDLS and CDR2 is YYNGEE in the germline V gene. The CDR3 loop reads CASSQTGPETHTQYF. The DNA for the CDR3 is TGTGCCAGCAGCCAGACTGGCCCCGAAACCCATACGCAGTATTTT.

This rearrangement joins TRBV3-1 to TRBJ2-7, with D maybe TRBD2 (6 bases). The CDR3 contains 14 residues. Trimming left V 3 bases short and J 6 bases short, with 15 bases between. The germline gives CDR1 LGHDT, CDR2 YNNKEL (reference sequence). The CDR3 coding sequence is TGTGCCAGCAGCCAGGGAGGTCGATATCGCGAGCAGTACTTC. It codes for CASSQGGRYREQYF.

V is TRBV7-6 and J is TRBJ2-1; weak D call: TRBD2 (6 bases). Germline V gene data show CDR1 as SGHVS and CDR2 as FNYEAQ. This CDR3 is 18 amino acids long. The V end lost 5 bases, the J end lost 3 bases, and 23 bases lay between the germline ends. The DNA for the CDR3 is TGTGCCAGCAGCCCACGGTTTTTGTCTAGCGCAGACTACAATGAGCAGTTCTTC. Its translation: CASSPRFLSSADYNEQFF.

The rearrangement joins TRBV7-9 to TRBJ2-3; 7 bases agree with TRBD1. The CDR3 sequence is 16 residues long. V dropped 5 bases and J dropped 0; count of bases not matched to a gene: 8. The germline CDR1 and CDR2 sequences are SEHNR and FQNEAQ (reference sequence). CDR3: CASSDLGQRSTDTQYF. The CDR3 nucleotides are TGTGCCAGCAGCGACTTGGGACAGCGAAGCACAGATACGCAGTATTTT.

The chain recombines TRBV6-5 with TRBJ2-3; D remains ambiguous. CDR1 and CDR2 (germline): MNHEY, SVGAGI. The CDR3 is 14 residues long. The V and J ends lost 0 bases and 2 bases respectively, with 6 bases between them. DNA for the CDR3: TGTGCCAGCAGTTACTCGATGCTCACAGATACGCAGTATTTT. Translated: CASSYSMLTDTQYF.

CDR3 coding DNA: TGTGCCAGCAGCCCCCCTGGGACAGGGGTTCCCGAGCAGTACTTC. Its protein product is CASSPPGTGVPEQYF. The V and J genes are TRBV9 and TRBJ2-5, with TRBD1 identical over 10 bases. The closer fit of TRBJ2-7 to the DNA end suggests the J call may be wrong. Germline V gives CDR1 SGDLS, CDR2 YYNGEE. The CDR3 spans 15 residues.

V and J are TRBV29-1 and TRBJ1-2; D may be TRBD1 (6 bases). Between the trimmed V and J ends, which lost 3 bases and 3 bases, there was a span of 14 bases. CDR1 is SQVTM and CDR2 is ANQGSEA in the germline V gene. This CDR3 comprises 14 residues. The CDR3 here is CSVEGQGIHYGYTF. CDR3 coding DNA: TGCAGCGTTGAGGGGCAGGGGATACACTATGGCTACACCTTC.

This chain links TRBV7-2 with TRBJ1-5; D not certain. Germline CDR1 SGHTA, CDR2 FQGNSA. There are 15 residues in the CDR3. The V end was cut by 1 base, the J end by 7 bases, with 14 bases between. CDR3 nucleotides: TGTGCCAGCAGCTTAGGGGGTGGTCCACCGCAGCCCCAGCATTTT. The encoded protein is CASSLGGGPPQPQHF. Drawing the rest from reference TRBV7-2 and TRBJ1-5, the complete variable domain is GAGVSQSPSNKVTEKGKDVELRCDPISGHTALYWYRQSLGQGLEFLIYFQGNSAPDKSGLPSDRFSAERTGGSVSTLTIQRTQQEDSAVYLCASSLGGGPPQPQHFGDGTRLSIL.

V gene TRBV9 combines with J gene TRBJ2-5, with a possible D match to TRBD2 (5 bases). CDR1 is SGDLS, CDR2 YYNGEE, per germline. The CDR3 length is 15 residues. Trimming stripped 6 bases from V and 5 bases from J, with 20 bases between. CDR3: CASTSGGTVEETQYF. In nucleotides, the CDR3 is TGTGCCAGCACCTCCGGAGGAACCGTGGAGGAGACCCAGTACTTC. The complete variable domain, with remaining parts taken from reference TRBV9 and TRBJ2-5, reads DSGVTQTPKHLITATGQRVTLRCSPRSGDLSVYWYQQSLDQGLQFLIQYYNGEERAKGNILERFSAQQFPDLHSELNLSSLELGDSALYFCASTSGGTVEETQYFGPGTRLLVL.

This chain joins TRBV29-1 and TRBJ2-7; TRBD2 matches 8 bases. The V gene's germline CDR1 is SQVTM and CDR2 ANQGSEA. The ends lost 8 bases at V and 7 bases at J; junction bases unmatched: 16. There are 14 residues in the CDR3. The CDR3 sequence: CSLERLASYNEQYF. As DNA, the CDR3 is TGCAGCTTGGAACGACTAGCGTCCTACAATGAGCAGTACTTC.

This sequence joins TRBV28 and TRBJ1-1, with D perhaps TRBD1 (5 bases). The CDR3 contains 14 residues. Trimming removed 7 bases at V and 0 bases at J, with 12 bases between. Looked up from germline, CDR1 is MDHEN and CDR2 is SYDVKM. For the CDR3, the DNA is TGTGCCAGCACCTGGGGGACTATGAACACTGAAGCTTTCTTT. This codes for CASTWGTMNTEAFF.

The V and J genes are TRBV2 and TRBJ2-5; D gene unclear. The CDR3 runs 12 residues. V shed 6 bases and J shed 4 bases, with 9 bases lying between them. Germline-derived CDR1 and CDR2 are SNHLY and FYNNEI. CDR3 region: CASRKARETQYF. CDR3 in DNA: TGTGCCAGCAGGAAGGCCCGAGAGACCCAGTACTTC.

This clonotype was counted a single time. The chain combines TRBV28 with TRBJ2-7; D is perhaps TRBD1 (6 bases). The length of the CDR3 is 16 residues. Germline CDR1 reads MDHEN; CDR2 reads SYDVKM. Trimming left V 4 bases short and J 5 bases short, with 21 bases between. The CDR3 DNA follows: TGTGCCAGCAGTTCCAACCGTCGGACAGCCGGGAACGAGCAGTACTTC. Translating gives CASSSNRRTAGNEQYF.

This clonotype was observed a few times. Here the CDR3 reads CASSYRGASNYGYTF. CDR3 coding DNA: TGTGCCAGCAGTTACCGTGGGGCGTCGAACTATGGCTACACCTTC. J is TRBJ1-2 and V is TRBV6-5; possibly TRBD1 for D (5 bases). Deletions cut 2 bases from V and 2 bases from J, with 12 bases between. This CDR3 comprises 15 residues. Per the germline V gene, CDR1 is MNHEY and CDR2 is SVGAGI.

This clonotype was counted only a few times. The CDR3: CASSYRDRADSPLHF. In nucleotides, the CDR3 is TGTGCCAGCAGTTACCGAGACAGGGCAGACTCACCCCTCCACTTT. The V gene is TRBV6-2 or TRBV6-3, the J gene TRBJ1-6; TRBD1 agrees at 7 bases. Germline V gives CDR1 MNHEY, CDR2 SVGEGT. This CDR3 is built from 15 residues. Trimming took 2 bases from V and 10 from J; bases not matched to a gene: 8.

Only a few counts were recorded for this clonotype. The rearrangement uses TRBV7-2 and TRBJ2-7; D uncertain. Trimming cost V 6 bases and J 3 bases, with 15 bases left between them. The CDR3 loop spans 14 amino acids. Germline V gene sequence: CDR1 SGHTA, CDR2 FQGNSA. Here the CDR3 reads CASRRLDPFYEQYF. CDR3 nucleotide sequence: TGTGCCAGCAGACGATTGGACCCCTTCTACGAGCAGTACTTC.

V is TRBV28 and J is TRBJ2-7, with 8 bases aligning to TRBD2. The CDR3 length is 15 residues. The germline V gene has CDR1 MDHEN and CDR2 SYDVKM. V lost 7 bases, J lost 5 bases, and 13 bases stayed unmatched. CDR3 region: CASTHRGGPTDEQYF. The CDR3 DNA is TGTGCCAGCACTCACCGCGGGGGGCCTACGGACGAGCAGTACTTC. The complete variable domain, with remaining parts taken from reference TRBV28 and TRBJ2-7, reads DVKVTQSSRYLVKRTGEKVFLECVQDMDHENMFWYRQDPGLGLRLIYFSYDVKMKEKGDIPEGYSVSREKKERFSLILESASTNQTSMYLCASTHRGGPTDEQYFGPGTRLTVT.